Presented here are 30 T cell receptor beta chains from one specimen sequenced in a study of graft-versus-host responses after intestinal transplantation. The table came from immunoSEQ multiplex PCR; TCRdb's copy has only in-frame clones and leaves some out. The top ten clones hold 0.23% of a sample with some 48,000 clones, approximately 95% of them seen once. Their antigens are not known. The specimen was unstimulated CD8+ T cells sorted from spleen or lymph node cells, collected before transplant. Every receptor here comes from a human donor who was the organ donor for an intestinal transplant.

This chain joins TRBV6-5 and TRBJ1-2, with a tentative D call TRBD1 (5 bases). Germline V gene sequence: CDR1 MNHEY, CDR2 SVGAGI. This CDR3 is 14 amino acids long. Trimming pared 0 bases from V and 8 bases from J, leaving 13 bases between. CDR3 nucleotides: TGTGCCAGCAGTTACTCTCCGACAGCGGGGGGCTACACCTTC. This sequence encodes CASSYSPTAGGYTF.

The CDR3 DNA sequence: TGTGCCAGCAGCGTAGTGGGGGCCTCCTACGAGCAGTACTTC. Protein: CASSVVGASYEQYF. The chain combines TRBV9 with TRBJ2-7; tentative D call: TRBD1 (6 bases). The CDR3 is made up of 14 amino acids. CDR1 is SGDLS, CDR2 YYNGEE, per germline. V gave up 0 bases and J gave up 0 bases, with 7 bases separating them.

The chain recombines TRBV5-4 with TRBJ1-4; maybe TRBD1 (5 bases). Trimming pared 0 bases from V and 0 bases from J, leaving 9 bases between. The CDR3 runs to 16 residues. Germline V gene lookup returns CDR1 SGHNT and CDR2 YYREEE (reference sequence). The DNA of the CDR3 is TGTGCCAGCAGCTTGGGAGGGACTGCAACTAATGAAAAACTGTTTTTT. As protein: CASSLGGTATNEKLFF.

The rearrangement joins TRBV28 to TRBJ1-1, with a possible D match to TRBD1 (6 bases). Germline loops: CDR1 MDHEN, CDR2 SYDVKM. The CDR3 consists of 17 residues. V lost 7 bases to trimming and J lost 1 base, with 22 bases between them. The CDR3 DNA sequence: TGTGCCAGCAAAACCCCCCGGAGGGCAGGGGCGAACACTGAAGCTTTCTTT. Protein sequence: CASKTPRRAGANTEAFF.

The rearrangement joins TRBV27 to TRBJ1-2, with D possibly TRBD1 on 5 matching bases. Germline assignment: CDR1 MNHEY and CDR2 SMNVEV (reference sequence). The CDR3 has 13 residues. V lost 5 bases to trimming and J lost 7 bases, with 14 bases between them. CDR3 nucleotides: TGTGCCAGCAGTCAGACAGCATATGGTGGCTACACCTTC. The encoded protein is CASSQTAYGGYTF.

The chain joins TRBV5-1 to TRBJ1-4; 7 nucleotides agree with TRBD1. Germline V gene lookup returns CDR1 SGHRS and CDR2 YFSETQ. The CDR3 spans 14 residues. Unmatched junction bases numbered 10, after V lost 4 bases and J lost 10 bases. The CDR3 bases are TGCGCCAGCAGCACAACCGACAGGGCGGGAAAACTGTTTTTT. This sequence encodes CASSTTDRAGKLFF.

The chain is built from TRBV5-4 and TRBJ2-3, with D maybe TRBD1 (5 bases). The CDR3 is 14 residues long. Trimming removed 0 bases at V and 2 bases at J, with 7 bases between. CDR1 is SGHNT, CDR2 YYREEE, per germline (reference sequence). The CDR3 DNA is TGTGCCAGCAGCTTGGCCAGGGACACAGATACGCAGTATTTT. It codes for CASSLARDTDTQYF.

This clone was recorded only once. The sample has other DNA sequences that encode this CDR3 too. This rearrangement joins TRBV19 to TRBJ1-6; 7 bases line up with TRBD1. CDR3 length: 13 residues. J was trimmed by 7 bases and V by 5 bases; bases with no gene match: 2. CDR1 and CDR2 from the germline V gene are LNHDA and SQIVND (reference sequence). CDR3 nucleotide sequence: TGTGCCAGTAGTTTACAGGGGAATTCACCCCTCCACTTT. Its translation is CASSLQGNSPLHF.

The chain joins TRBV5-8 to TRBJ1-2; no definite D call. Trimming took off 3 bases at V and 6 bases at J, with 6 bases between the two ends. CDR1 and CDR2 (germline): SGHTS, YDEGEE. The CDR3 spans 11 residues. CDR3 coding DNA: TGTGCCAGCAGCTCCTGGGATGGCTACACCTTC. As protein: CASSSWDGYTF. Together with reference TRBV5-8 and TRBJ1-2, the CDR3 gives the full variable domain: EAGVTQSPTHLIKTRGQQATLRCSPISGHTSVYWYQQALGLGLQFLLWYDEGEERNRGNFPPRFSGRQFPNYSSELNVNALELEDSALYLCASSSWDGYTFGSGTRLTVV.

This chain joins TRBV7-9 and TRBJ1-2, with TRBD1 matching 11 bases. Trimming removed 5 bases from V and 3 bases from J; junction bases left unmatched: 5. This CDR3 region has 15 residues. CDR1 SEHNR and CDR2 FQNEAQ come from the germline V gene (reference sequence). The DNA of the CDR3 is TGTGCCAGCAGCATGCGGACAGGGGGCGACTATGGCTACACCTTC. Residues: CASSMRTGGDYGYTF.

The J gene is TRBJ1-2, the V gene TRBV19; D not certain. V was trimmed by 10 bases and J by 2 bases, leaving 14 bases between them. The CDR3 loop spans 13 amino acids. CDR1 is LNHDA, CDR2 SQIVND, per germline (reference sequence). CDR3 sequence (DNA): TGTGCCACAAGGGAAGTGACGAACTATGGCTACACCTTC. Protein product: CATREVTNYGYTF.

The genes are TRBV6-1 and TRBJ2-3; 7 bases are a match to TRBD2. J was trimmed by 2 bases and V by 7 bases; bases with no gene match: 9. CDR1 is MNHNS, CDR2 SASEGT, per germline. The CDR3 covers 15 residues. For the CDR3, the DNA is TGTGCCAGCAAGAGGTCCGGGGACTACACAGATACGCAGTATTTT. Its protein product is CASKRSGDYTDTQYF.

The gene calls are TRBV28 and TRBJ2-1; D is ambiguous. V was cut by 7 bases and J by 0 bases, with 16 bases left in between. The CDR3 contains 16 residues. The germline V gene has CDR1 MDHEN and CDR2 SYDVKM. The CDR3 spells CASTNSEESSYNEQFF. Here the CDR3 DNA reads TGTGCCAGCACCAACAGTGAGGAAAGCTCCTACAATGAGCAGTTCTTC.

The rearrangement joins TRBV13 to TRBJ2-1; D unresolved. CDR1 is PRHDT and CDR2 is FYEKMQ in the germline V gene (reference sequence). V was cut by 0 bases and J by 7 bases, with 22 bases left in between. The CDR3 contains 18 residues. The CDR3 loop is CASSLGLSSESPYNEQFF. In DNA form, the CDR3 reads TGTGCCAGCAGCTTAGGCCTTAGTTCGGAGTCCCCGTATAATGAGCAGTTCTTC. The full variable domain, its missing parts supplied by reference TRBV13 and TRBJ2-1, is AAGVIQSPRHLIKEKRETATLKCYPIPRHDTVYWYQQGPGQDPQFLISFYEKMQSDKGSIPDRFSAQQFSDYHSELNMSSLELGDSALYFCASSLGLSSESPYNEQFFGPGTRLTVL.

This clone has only one observation. V usage is TRBV5-1 and J usage is TRBJ2-7; D gene unclear. Trimming left V 4 bases short and J 2 bases short, with 13 bases between. Looked up from germline, CDR1 is SGHRS and CDR2 is YFSETQ. CDR3 size: 14 residues. The CDR3 here is CASSPGPDPYEQYF. CDR3 DNA sequence: TGCGCCAGCAGCCCGGGCCCCGACCCCTACGAGCAGTACTTC.

This chain connects TRBV5-6 to TRBJ2-7; D is unclear. The germline V gene has CDR1 SGHDT and CDR2 YYEEEE. V was pared by 0 bases and J by 3 bases, with 7 bases between. The CDR3 spans 13 residues. CDR3 protein: CASSLGASYEQYF. For the CDR3, the DNA is TGTGCCAGCAGCTTGGGGGCTAGCTACGAGCAGTACTTC. Complete variable domain (other parts from reference TRBV5-6 and TRBJ2-7): DAGVTQSPTHLIKTRGQQVTLRCSPKSGHDTVSWYQQALGQGPQFIFQYYEEEERQRGNFPDRFSGHQFPNYSSELNVNALLLGDSALYLCASSLGASYEQYFGPGTRLTVT.

The chain is built from TRBV4-1 and TRBJ2-1; D not resolved. Trimming left V 0 bases short and J 0 bases short, with 18 bases between. The length of the CDR3 is 19 residues. CDR1 is MGHRA, CDR2 YSYEKL, per germline. The DNA of the CDR3 is TGCGCCAGCAGCCAAGAAGGCACACTATTACGGAGCTCCTACAATGAGCAGTTCTTC. It encodes CASSQEGTLLRSSYNEQFF.

V usage is TRBV9 and J usage is TRBJ2-7; the match to TRBD2 covers 9 bases. There are 18 residues in the CDR3. J gave up 6 bases and V 0 bases, and 16 bases lay outside the gene matches. Germline loops: CDR1 SGDLS, CDR2 YYNGEE. The CDR3 DNA follows: TGTGCCAGCAGCGTAGCCGGGAGAACCGGGACTAGCCTCCCCGAGCAGTACTTC. It encodes CASSVAGRTGTSLPEQYF. The full variable domain, with the rest looked up from reference TRBV9 and TRBJ2-7, is DSGVTQTPKHLITATGQRVTLRCSPRSGDLSVYWYQQSLDQGLQFLIQYYNGEERAKGNILERFSAQQFPDLHSELNLSSLELGDSALYFCASSVAGRTGTSLPEQYFGPGTRLTVT.

This chain links TRBV28 with TRBJ1-5; D is ambiguous. CDR3 length: 15 residues. CDR1 is MDHEN, CDR2 SYDVKM, per germline. Trimming removed 7 bases from V and 2 bases from J, with 15 bases in between. The CDR3 region has the DNA TGTGCCAGCACCACCCATGATGCAGGCAATCAGCCCCAGCATTTT. Translating it yields CASTTHDAGNQPQHF.

The chain combines TRBV7-8 with TRBJ2-3; maybe TRBD1 (5 bases). Trimming stripped 2 bases from V and 6 bases from J, with 12 bases between. CDR1 SGHVS and CDR2 FQNEAQ come from the germline V gene. The CDR3 is 14 amino acids. As DNA, the CDR3 is TGTGCCAGCAGCTTATTTAAAGGGGATGATACGCAGTATTTT. The encoded protein is CASSLFKGDDTQYF. Full variable domain (remainder filled in from reference TRBV7-8 and TRBJ2-3): GAGVSQSPRYKVAKRGQDVALRCDPISGHVSLFWYQQALGQGPEFLTYFQNEAQLDKSGLPSDRFFAERPEGSVSTLKIQRTQQEDSAVYLCASSLFKGDDTQYFGPGTRLTVL.

This clone was found once. The chain links TRBV5-1 to TRBJ2-5; D possibly corresponds to TRBD2 (5 bases). There are 14 residues in the CDR3. V was pared by 1 base and J by 4 bases, with 11 bases between. The germline V gene encodes CDR1 SGHRS and CDR2 YFSETQ. In DNA, the CDR3 is TGCGCCAGCAGCTTGAGCGGCTCCCGAGAGACCCAGTACTTC. Amino acid sequence: CASSLSGSRETQYF.

The chain recombines TRBV29-1 with TRBJ2-2, with D hard to call. CDR3 length: 12 amino acids. The germline V gene encodes CDR1 SQVTM and CDR2 ANQGSEA. The V and J ends lost 7 bases and 0 bases respectively, with 6 bases between them. CDR3 region: CSGETNTGELFF. CDR3 nucleotides: TGCAGCGGAGAAACGAACACCGGGGAGCTGTTTTTT.

J is TRBJ2-2 and V is TRBV6-6; 9 bases agree with TRBD2. The germline V gene encodes CDR1 MNHNY and CDR2 SVGAGI (reference sequence). V shed 5 bases and J 1 base; nucleotides not matched to a gene: 2. This CDR3 has 15 amino acids. The CDR3 DNA reads as TGTGCCAGCAGTACGCGGGGGGGGAACACCGGGGAGCTGTTTTTT. It codes for CASSTRGGNTGELFF.

The gene calls are TRBV4-1 and TRBJ2-7; D is unclear. The CDR3 spans 16 residues. CDR1 MGHRA and CDR2 YSYEKL come from the germline V gene. Trimming stripped 1 base from V and 1 base from J, with 14 bases between. The CDR3 bases are TGCGCCAGCAGCCAAGTATGGGCCCAAGGTTCCTACGAGCAGTACTTC. Encoded protein: CASSQVWAQGSYEQYF.

This rearrangement joins TRBV4-2 to TRBJ2-7; weak D call: TRBD2 (6 bases). This CDR3 is built from 15 residues. In germline, CDR1 is LGHNA, CDR2 YNFKEQ. Trimming removed 1 base at V and 6 bases at J, with 16 bases between. The chain's CDR3 is CASSQVWSEGIEQYF. CDR3 sequence (DNA): TGTGCCAGCAGCCAAGTTTGGTCGGAGGGGATCGAGCAGTACTTC.

The chain's CDR3 is CASSEVGTADYEQYF. DNA for the CDR3: TGTGCCAGCAGTGAAGTGGGGACAGCGGACTACGAGCAGTACTTC. The rearrangement uses TRBV6-1 and TRBJ2-7, with 7 nucleotides matching TRBD1. CDR1 and CDR2 from the germline V gene are MNHNS and SASEGT. Unmatched junction bases numbered 6, after V lost 1 base and J lost 3 bases. The CDR3 runs to 15 residues.

This chain connects TRBV10-3 to TRBJ2-1, with no clear D. The CDR3 spans 17 residues. The germline V gene has CDR1 ENHRY and CDR2 SYGVKD. V was pared by 6 bases and J by 3 bases, with 21 bases between. The CDR3 loop is CAISDLPDPPFYNEQFF. CDR3 nucleotide sequence: TGTGCCATCAGCGACCTACCGGACCCCCCATTCTACAATGAGCAGTTCTTC.

The J gene is TRBJ2-7, the V gene TRBV5-4, with D perhaps TRBD1 (6 bases). With 0 bases removed from V and 0 bases from J, the gap between germline ends came to 10 bases. The CDR3 runs 15 residues. Germline CDR1 SGHNT, CDR2 YYREEE (reference sequence). CDR3 protein: CASSLEGESSYEQYF. CDR3 bases: TGTGCCAGCAGCTTGGAGGGGGAGAGCTCCTACGAGCAGTACTTC. The complete variable domain, with remaining parts taken from reference TRBV5-4 and TRBJ2-7, reads ETGVTQSPTHLIKTRGQQVTLRCSSQSGHNTVSWYQQALGQGPQFIFQYYREEENGRGNFPPRFSGLQFPNYSSELNVNALELDDSALYLCASSLEGESSYEQYFGPGTRLTVT.

The CDR3, as DNA: TGTGCCAGCAGTGAAGGACAGCCAGCGGACGAGCAGTACTTC. Protein sequence: CASSEGQPADEQYF. This chain connects TRBV2 to TRBJ2-7; the D call may be TRBD1 or TRBD2 (5 bases each). The CDR3 length is 14 residues. Between the trimmed V and J ends, which lost 1 base and 5 bases, there was a span of 12 bases. Germline-derived CDR1 and CDR2 are SNHLY and FYNNEI.

The rearrangement uses TRBV7-2 and TRBJ1-1, with D perhaps matching TRBD1 (6 bases). CDR3 size: 15 residues. Germline CDR1 is SGHTA and CDR2 is FQGNSA. V was pared by 5 bases and J by 4 bases, with 17 bases between. The CDR3 nucleotides are TGTGCCAGCAGCCCGATGACAGGCCTGGGCACTGAAGCTTTCTTT. Its protein product is CASSPMTGLGTEAFF.